These 17 T cell receptor beta chains came from one sample sequenced in a study of response to subunit inactivated influenza vaccine. TCRdb fed the RT-PCR reads into MiXCR, producing one record per CDR3 protein. The table shows roughly 710,000 distinct CDR3 sequences, with around 15% occurring only once. The source material was PBMCs from blood, sampled around 15 days before vaccination. Receptors originate from a man aged 50 or older who received an inactivated influenza vaccine.

This clonotype was counted many times. The rearrangement joins TRBV7-2 to TRBJ1-1; TRBD1 aligns across 10 bases. V dropped 5 bases and J dropped 4; count of bases not matched to a gene: 4. Germline CDR1 SGHTA, CDR2 FQGNSA. CDR3 length: 14 residues. The CDR3 DNA sequence: TGTGCCAGCAGCCGGACAGGGGGGGGCACTGAAGCTTTCTTT. Translating gives CASSRTGGGTEAFF.

This chain uses TRBV6-1 with TRBJ1-4; D might be TRBD1 (5 bases). V was shortened by 5 bases and J by 8 bases, with 24 bases between the two germline ends. The CDR3 totals 17 residues. Germline V gene data show CDR1 as MNHNS and CDR2 as SASEGT. Written as DNA, the CDR3 is TGTGCCAGCAGTCAGAGCCCGGGGCGGGGTATGGGAGAAAAACTGTTTTTT. Amino acids: CASSQSPGRGMGEKLFF.

The chain links TRBV20-1 to TRBJ2-3; 13 bases line up with TRBD2. Germline-derived CDR1 and CDR2 are DFQATT and SNEGSKA (reference sequence). V gave up 1 base and J gave up 1 base; unmatched junction bases: 8. The CDR3 runs 18 residues. Written as DNA, the CDR3 is TGCAGTGCTAGAGGACTAGCGGGAGGCCAGGCGCGCACAGATACGCAGTATTTT. Amino acid sequence: CSARGLAGGQARTDTQYF.

This clonotype came up a few times. The V and J genes are TRBV4-2 and TRBJ2-3, with D maybe TRBD1 (8 bases). V was shortened by 1 base and J by 6 bases, with 23 bases between the two germline ends. The CDR3 runs to 18 residues. Germline CDR1 is LGHNA and CDR2 is YNFKEQ. CDR3 in amino acids: CASSQVPTGAREGDTQYF. The CDR3 DNA reads TGTGCCAGCAGCCAAGTCCCGACAGGGGCTAGGGAGGGGGATACGCAGTATTTT.

This clonotype was observed a handful of times. The chain carries TRBV12-3 or TRBV12-4 and TRBJ2-1; D is possibly TRBD2 (7 bases). This CDR3 has 12 amino acids. The V gene lost 6 bases and the J gene lost 15 bases, with 18 bases spanning the gap. The CDR3 sequence is CASSQGSGTWFF. The CDR3 bases are TGTGCCAGCAGCCAAGGCAGCGGGACATGGTTCTTC.

J is TRBJ2-5 and V is TRBV29-1; either TRBD1 or TRBD2 may supply D (5 bases each). There are 13 residues in the CDR3. Germline CDR1 reads SQVTM; CDR2 reads ANQGSEA. Between the trimmed V and J ends, which lost 2 bases and 6 bases, there was a span of 13 bases. CDR3 nucleotide sequence: TGCAGCGTTGAACCGGGGCTCGGGCAGACCCAGTACTTC. Protein product: CSVEPGLGQTQYF.

This clonotype was observed a handful of times. The V gene is TRBV20-1, the J gene TRBJ1-4, with 7 bases that match TRBD1. V shed 6 bases and J 8 bases; nucleotides not matched to a gene: 9. Germline V gives CDR1 DFQATT, CDR2 SNEGSKA (reference sequence). There are 13 residues in the CDR3. CDR3 nucleotides: TGCAGTGCAAGACCAGGGGGTGTCGAAAAACTGTTTTTT. Translating gives CSARPGGVEKLFF.

On this clonotype itself: Being one base from a much bigger clone, this may be a read error. CDR3 nucleotides: TGCGCCAGCAGCGGGACTTTGAAGGGCTGGGGCTACACCTTC. Translating gives CASSGTLKGWGYTF. This chain connects TRBV5-1 to TRBJ1-2; tentatively, D is TRBD1 (5 bases). V was shortened by 4 bases and J by 8 bases, with 18 bases between the two germline ends. CDR3 length: 14 amino acids. The germline V gene has CDR1 SGHRS and CDR2 YFSETQ.

This clonotype was counted only a few times. CDR3: CATSSHQGKGAFF. The CDR3 coding sequence is TGTGCCACCAGCAGCCACCAGGGGAAGGGGGCTTTCTTT. The chain combines TRBV15 with TRBJ1-1; D might be TRBD1 (6 bases). CDR1 is LNHNV and CDR2 is YYDKDF in the germline V gene (reference sequence). The CDR3 sequence is 13 residues long. Trimming pared 3 bases from V and 11 bases from J, leaving 16 bases between.

This clonotype was recorded at least ten times. This rearrangement joins TRBV7-6 to TRBJ2-7; TRBD2 matches at 10 bases. J was trimmed by 4 bases and V by 1 base; bases with no gene match: 7. CDR3 length: 16 amino acids. The germline CDR1 and CDR2 sequences are SGHVS and FNYEAQ. DNA for the CDR3: TGTGCCAGCAGCTTAGGCTCTAGCGGGAGAGTGTACGAGCAGTACTTC. This codes for CASSLGSSGRVYEQYF.

The chain recombines TRBV6-5 with TRBJ2-7; TRBD2 aligns across 9 bases. This CDR3 region has 19 residues. Germline V gene data show CDR1 as MNHEY and CDR2 as SVGAGI. With 0 bases clipped from V and 0 bases from J, the junction kept 12 bases outside the gene matches. The CDR3 sequence: CASSYSRGMVAGASYEQYF. The CDR3, as DNA: TGTGCCAGCAGTTACTCGAGAGGGATGGTAGCGGGAGCCTCCTACGAGCAGTACTTC.

This chain connects TRBV20-1 to TRBJ2-7; 7 bases are a match to TRBD2. This CDR3 region has 13 residues. Germline trimming cut 1 base from V and 4 bases from J; bases unmatched to any gene: 4. Germline CDR1 and CDR2: DFQATT and SNEGSKA (reference sequence). This CDR3 is CSARGPSGYEQYF. CDR3 DNA sequence: TGCAGTGCTAGAGGGCCTAGCGGTTACGAGCAGTACTTC.

This clonotype was detected only a few times. This sequence joins TRBV6-1 and TRBJ1-2, with 7 bases identical to TRBD1. Germline loops: CDR1 MNHNS, CDR2 SASEGT. This CDR3 is 13 amino acids long. J gave up 5 bases and V 6 bases, and 6 bases lay outside the gene matches. As DNA, the CDR3 is TGTGCCAGCAGGGGGGACAGCGCTTATGGCTACACCTTC. Translation: CASRGDSAYGYTF.

The V gene is TRBV11-2, the J gene TRBJ2-1; no definite D call. Germline CDR1 and CDR2: SGHAT and FQNNGV. There are 15 residues in the CDR3. Trimming cost V 0 bases and J 10 bases, with 16 bases left between them. The CDR3 coding sequence is TGTGCCAGCAGCTTAGAGGGCAGACCACTGTTAGAGCAGTTCTTC. Translation: CASSLEGRPLLEQFF.

This clonotype has more than one count but fewer than ten. The chain joins TRBV6-2 or TRBV6-3 to TRBJ2-3; D gene ambiguous. Trimming took off 4 bases at V and 5 bases at J, with 13 bases between the two ends. The germline V gene encodes CDR1 MNHEY and CDR2 SVGEGT. CDR3 length equals 14 residues. CDR3 DNA: TGTGCCAGCAGTTCCGGGCAGTTCTTAGATACGCAGTATTTT. Amino acid sequence: CASSSGQFLDTQYF.

In this sample, this clonotype turned up a few times. The rearrangement uses TRBV11-1 and TRBJ2-5, with 11 bases lining up with TRBD1. The germline V gene encodes CDR1 SGHAT and CDR2 FQDESV (reference sequence). This CDR3 contains 18 residues. Trimming at V came to 10 bases and at J to 5 bases, leaving 21 bases not matched to a gene. The CDR3 region has the DNA TGTGCCACCATGACTGGGTATCGGACAGGGGGCATCGAGGAGACCCAGTACTTC. Its translation: CATMTGYRTGGIEETQYF.

The chain links TRBV6-1 to TRBJ1-2; 10 nucleotides agree with TRBD1. The CDR3 length is 13 residues. V lost 5 bases, J lost 7 bases, and 4 bases stayed unmatched. CDR1 is MNHNS, CDR2 SASEGT, per germline. CDR3 sequence: CASSRQGAGGYTF. The CDR3 DNA sequence: TGTGCCAGCAGTCGACAGGGGGCAGGTGGCTACACCTTC.